This TCR beta chain was observed in a study of shared clonotypes between healthy human individuals (dated by TCRdb to the early 2020s). The study in broad terms: The cohort included three men and two women between 18 and 49 years of age. For each donor, CD4 naive and CD4 memory were each given three plates, CD8 naive was given two plates, and CD8 memory was given one plate. To estimate repertoire size and how much clonotype sharing occurs between individuals, the study deeply sequenced the blood TCR repertoires of roughly 5 healthy adults. Between about 0.8 and 9 billion PBMCs per donor were obtained by leukapheresis. Libraries were prepared and TCR repertoires were sequenced by different laboratories using diverse techniques, in order to increase sequencing depth and limit assay-specific biases.

What the work shows at the level of the full study, not this receptor alone: Larger estimated clonotype richness was generally found for naive subsets than for memory subsets. Pairwise subsampling indicated that sequencing depth was expected to affect the degree of clonotype sharing among donors. Even with the large sequencing depth, rarefaction of the sorted-subset datasets indicated that sequencing was incomplete. When a handful of donors were compared, the shared fraction of clonotypes was about 5.2% for naive CD4, 3.5% to 4% for naive CD8, about 2.4% for memory CD4, and less than 0.45% for memory CD8. Compared with non-shared clonotypes, the clonotypes found in all four sorted-subset donors had higher generation probabilities. Sampling was restricted to blood, and TCR repertoires in tissues likely differ from the TCR repertoires found in blood. Because the study included only a small number of donors, the genetic and exposure-history diversity represented was limited.

CDR1 and CDR2 are drawn from the germline V gene (reference sequence): SGHNT, YYREEE. V is shortened by 5 bases, J by 6 bases, and the region joining them spans 15 bases. Inclusive of the bounding cysteine and phenylalanine, the CDR3 is 13 residues long. Kept here is only the CDR3 DNA, which spans 39 bases and is read in frame from base 1. To note about this clone: Which antigen it targets is not known. No qualities accompany the bases; no much larger clone lies one base away.

The donors were healthy, HIV-negative adults who had no recently reported acute infections or vaccinations. Every donor was a Caucasian adult residing in Nashville, Tennessee, USA. Magnetic negative selection was used to enrich CD4+ T cells, after which naive cells were positively selected on CD45RA and the negative fraction became the memory subset. After blood collection by leukapheresis, PBMCs were isolated using Ficoll-Histopaque density gradient centrifugation and then cryopreserved in the vapor phase of liquid nitrogen. Analytical flow cytometry was used to check the purity and quantity of every magnetically sorted T cell population. Genomic DNA was isolated from every sorted fraction and measured by UV absorbance on a Nanodrop 2000c. TCR CDR3 regions were amplified from genomic DNA by multiplex PCR using the deep immunoSEQ assay. Genomic DNA extracted from each cell subset was distributed evenly over all wells of several immunoSEQ 96-well plates, and each plate served as one replicate. Each replicate PCR for sorted subsets received roughly 200 ng genomic DNA, equal to tens of thousands of T cell genomes. Purified libraries were measured with a Qubit 3.0 fluorometer, size-checked on a Bioanalyzer 2100, and measured again with the KAPA Library Quantification kit. Every immunoSEQ 96-well plate was sequenced on a separate single-read 150-cycle Illumina NextSeq 550 flow cell. Per the original workflow: The immunoSEQ output contained only junctional sequences without quality scores, so filtering could not match that applied to full-length reads. To assign V/J genes and CDR3, sequences were annotated against IMGT germline references using PyIR, a Python wrapper for IgBLAST v1.9. Reads were filtered out if the reads had weak V/J assignments (E-value above 1e-6), no CDR3, stop codons, out-of-frame junctions, or ambiguous translated residues. V3J clonotypes were defined as sequences sharing the same inferred V gene, J gene, and CDR3 amino acid sequence. Percentage overlap between repertoires was calculated by dividing the number of shared unique clonotypes by the size of the smaller repertoire. Repertoire richness was assessed with RTK rarefaction, the Chao1 estimator, and Recon v2.1 estimates of unobserved clonotypes. OLGA was used to compute generation probabilities for all TCRbeta clonotypes that the gDNA method yielded from a handful of donors. The source is immuneACCESS, and TCRdb retained only in-frame sequences with V and J called. Part of the clones is not carried over; for the studies checked, unresolved V genes explain less than half of this, and the remainder is unexplained. The D gene and trimming were derived from the DNA, and the V and J assignments and clone size from that table. The sample records 2 million to 2.5 million clones, 85% to 95% of which are singletons. The top ten constitute 0.35% to 0.45% of the sample.

The receptor chain draws on TRBV5-4 and TRBJ2-7, with the D gene not clear enough to name. Sequences were obtained from naive CD4+ T cells from PBMCs. The sample's cell subset or site label, decoded: CD45RA+ positively selected. The TCR comes from a young man in good health. Some clones in this sample may be carry-over from other donors' samples. The CDR3 protein sequence reads: CASRTYSSSEQYF. The bases are TGTGCCAGCAGGACCTACTCTTCATCCGAGCAGTACTTC.